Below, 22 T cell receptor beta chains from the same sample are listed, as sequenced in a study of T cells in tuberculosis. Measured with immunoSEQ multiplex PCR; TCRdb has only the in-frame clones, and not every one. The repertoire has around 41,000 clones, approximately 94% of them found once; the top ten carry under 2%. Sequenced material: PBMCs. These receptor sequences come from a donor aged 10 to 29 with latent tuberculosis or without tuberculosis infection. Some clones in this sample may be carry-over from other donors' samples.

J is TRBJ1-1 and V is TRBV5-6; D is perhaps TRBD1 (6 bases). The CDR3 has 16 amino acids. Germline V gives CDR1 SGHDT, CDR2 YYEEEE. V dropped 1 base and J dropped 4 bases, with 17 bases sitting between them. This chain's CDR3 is CASSLISGGGSTEAFF. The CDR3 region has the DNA TGTGCCAGCAGCTTGATATCGGGAGGGGGGAGCACTGAAGCTTTCTTT.

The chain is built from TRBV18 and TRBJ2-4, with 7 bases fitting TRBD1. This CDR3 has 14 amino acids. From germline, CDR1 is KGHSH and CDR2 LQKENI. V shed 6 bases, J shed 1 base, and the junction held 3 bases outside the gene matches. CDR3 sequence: CASSSDRAKNIQYF. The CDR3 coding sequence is TGTGCCAGCTCGTCGGACAGGGCCAAAAACATTCAGTACTTC.

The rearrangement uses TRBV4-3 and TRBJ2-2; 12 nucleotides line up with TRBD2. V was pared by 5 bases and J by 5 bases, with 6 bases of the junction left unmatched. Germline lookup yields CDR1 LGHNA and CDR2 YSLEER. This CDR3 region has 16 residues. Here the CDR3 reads CASSWLAGGGTGELFF. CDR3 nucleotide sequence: TGCGCCAGCAGCTGGCTAGCGGGAGGGGGGACCGGGGAGCTGTTTTTT.

CDR3 bases: TGTGCCAGTAGTATAGGGTACACAAACACTGAAGCTTTCTTT. Its protein product is CASSIGYTNTEAFF. The gene calls are TRBV19 and TRBJ1-1, with D unclear. This CDR3 region has 14 residues. The V gene lost 1 base and the J gene lost 2 bases, with 8 bases spanning the gap. Germline V CDR1 and CDR2: LNHDA, SQIVND (reference sequence). Complete variable domain (other parts from reference TRBV19 and TRBJ1-1): DGGITQSPKYLFRKEGQNVTLSCEQNLNHDAMYWYRQDPGQGLRLIYYSQIVNDFQKGDIAEGYSVSREKKESFPLTVTSAQKNPTAFYLCASSIGYTNTEAFFGQGTRLTVV.

The CDR3 sequence: CASIRPGLALHEQYF. CDR3 nucleotide sequence: TGTGCCAGCATAAGACCGGGACTGGCCCTCCACGAGCAGTACTTC. The chain combines TRBV5-8 with TRBJ2-7, with a possible D match to TRBD2 (6 bases). Germline assignment: CDR1 SGHTS and CDR2 YDEGEE. This CDR3 comprises 15 residues. The V gene lost 6 bases and the J gene lost 5 bases, with 21 bases spanning the gap. Together with reference TRBV5-8 and TRBJ2-7, the CDR3 gives the full variable domain: EAGVTQSPTHLIKTRGQQATLRCSPISGHTSVYWYQQALGLGLQFLLWYDEGEERNRGNFPPRFSGRQFPNYSSELNVNALELEDSALYLCASIRPGLALHEQYFGPGTRLTVT.

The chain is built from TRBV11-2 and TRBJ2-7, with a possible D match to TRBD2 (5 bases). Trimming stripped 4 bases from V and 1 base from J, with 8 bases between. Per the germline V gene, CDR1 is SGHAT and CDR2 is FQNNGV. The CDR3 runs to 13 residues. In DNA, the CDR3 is TGTGCCAGCAGCTCGGAGGTTTCCTACGAGCAGTACTTC. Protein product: CASSSEVSYEQYF.

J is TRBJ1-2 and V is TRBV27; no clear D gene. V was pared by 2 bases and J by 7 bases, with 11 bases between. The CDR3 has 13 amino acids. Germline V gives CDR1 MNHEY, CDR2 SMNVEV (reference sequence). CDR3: CASSLLPNRGYTF. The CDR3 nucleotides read TGTGCCAGCAGTTTACTCCCTAACCGTGGCTACACCTTC.

The CDR3 DNA sequence: TGTGCCAGCAGTGAGCGGGAGTACAATGAGCAGTTCTTC. This codes for CASSEREYNEQFF. This sequence joins TRBV6-4 and TRBJ2-1, with 7 bases that match TRBD2. The germline CDR1 and CDR2 sequences are MRHNA and SNTAGT. This CDR3 comprises 13 residues. The J segment lost 4 bases and the V segment lost 3 bases, leaving 0 bases of the junction unmatched.

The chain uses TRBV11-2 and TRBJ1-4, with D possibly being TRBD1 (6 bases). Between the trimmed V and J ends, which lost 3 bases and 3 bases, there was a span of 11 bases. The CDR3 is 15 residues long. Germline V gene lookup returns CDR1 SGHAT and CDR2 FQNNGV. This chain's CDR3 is CASSFSGASNEKLFF. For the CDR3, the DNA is TGTGCCAGCAGCTTTTCAGGGGCATCTAATGAAAAACTGTTTTTT.

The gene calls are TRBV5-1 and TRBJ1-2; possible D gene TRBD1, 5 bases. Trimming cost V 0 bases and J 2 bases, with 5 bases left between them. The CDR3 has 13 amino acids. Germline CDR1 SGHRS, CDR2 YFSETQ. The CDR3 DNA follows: TGCGCCAGCAGCTTGGGACAGAACTATGGCTACACCTTC. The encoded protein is CASSLGQNYGYTF.

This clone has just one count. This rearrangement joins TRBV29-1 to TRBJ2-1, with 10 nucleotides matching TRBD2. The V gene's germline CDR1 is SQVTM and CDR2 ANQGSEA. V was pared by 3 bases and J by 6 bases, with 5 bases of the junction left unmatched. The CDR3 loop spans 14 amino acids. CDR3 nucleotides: TGCAGCGTTGACCTAGCGGGAGTAGGCAATGAGCAGTTCTTC. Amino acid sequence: CSVDLAGVGNEQFF.

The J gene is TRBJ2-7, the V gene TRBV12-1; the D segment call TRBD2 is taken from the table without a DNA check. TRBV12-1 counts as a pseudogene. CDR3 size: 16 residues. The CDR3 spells CASSFASASGTYEQYF. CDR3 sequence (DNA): TGTGCCAGCAGCTTTGCATCGGCTAGCGGAACCTACGAGCAGTACTTC.

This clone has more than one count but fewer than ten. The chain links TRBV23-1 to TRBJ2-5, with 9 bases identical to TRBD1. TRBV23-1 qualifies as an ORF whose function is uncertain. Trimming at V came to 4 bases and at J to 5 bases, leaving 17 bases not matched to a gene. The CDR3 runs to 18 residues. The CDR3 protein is CASSPQKTLDRGEETQYF. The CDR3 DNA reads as TGCGCCAGCAGTCCTCAAAAAACACTGGACAGGGGCGAGGAGACCCAGTACTTC.

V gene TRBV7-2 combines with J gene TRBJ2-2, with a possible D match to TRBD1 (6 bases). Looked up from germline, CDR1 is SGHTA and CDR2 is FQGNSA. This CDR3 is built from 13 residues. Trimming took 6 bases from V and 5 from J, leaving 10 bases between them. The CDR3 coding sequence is TGTGCCAGCAGTGTACAGGGAACCGGGGAGCTGTTTTTT. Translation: CASSVQGTGELFF.

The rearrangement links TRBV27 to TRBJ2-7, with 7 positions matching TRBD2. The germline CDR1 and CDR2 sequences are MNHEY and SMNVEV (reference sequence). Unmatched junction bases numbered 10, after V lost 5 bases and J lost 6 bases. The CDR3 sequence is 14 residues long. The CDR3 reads CASSPGTIAGEQYF. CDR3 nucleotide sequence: TGTGCCAGCAGTCCCGGGACTATAGCTGGCGAGCAGTACTTC.

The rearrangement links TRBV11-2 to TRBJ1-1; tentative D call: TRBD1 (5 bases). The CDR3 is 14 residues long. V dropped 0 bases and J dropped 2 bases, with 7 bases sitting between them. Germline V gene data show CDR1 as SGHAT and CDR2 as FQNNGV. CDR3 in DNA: TGTGCCAGCAGCTTAGATGACAGAAACACTGAAGCTTTCTTT. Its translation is CASSLDDRNTEAFF.

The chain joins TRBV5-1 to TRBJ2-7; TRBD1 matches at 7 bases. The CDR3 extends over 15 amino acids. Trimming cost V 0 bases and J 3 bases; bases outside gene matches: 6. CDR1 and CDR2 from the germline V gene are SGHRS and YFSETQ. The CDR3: CASSLGQGGFYEQYF. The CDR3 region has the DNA TGCGCCAGCAGCTTGGGACAGGGCGGTTTCTACGAGCAGTACTTC.

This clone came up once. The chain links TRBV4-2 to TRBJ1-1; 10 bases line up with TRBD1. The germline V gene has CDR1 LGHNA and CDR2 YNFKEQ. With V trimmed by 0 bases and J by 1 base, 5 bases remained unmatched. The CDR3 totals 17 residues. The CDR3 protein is CASSQEIGQGGNTEAFF. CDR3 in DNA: TGTGCCAGCAGCCAAGAGATTGGACAGGGGGGGAACACTGAAGCTTTCTTT.

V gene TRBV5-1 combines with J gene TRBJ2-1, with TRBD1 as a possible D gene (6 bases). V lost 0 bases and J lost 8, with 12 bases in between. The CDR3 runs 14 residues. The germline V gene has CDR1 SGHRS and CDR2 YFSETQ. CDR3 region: CASSLDRAGDEQFF. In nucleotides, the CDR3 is TGCGCCAGCAGCTTGGACAGGGCAGGGGATGAGCAGTTCTTC.

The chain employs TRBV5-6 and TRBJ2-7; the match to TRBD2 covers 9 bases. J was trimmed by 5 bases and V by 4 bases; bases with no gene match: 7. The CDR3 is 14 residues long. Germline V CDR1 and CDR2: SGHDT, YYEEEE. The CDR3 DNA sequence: TGTGCCAGCAGCCTTAGCGGGAGAAACCACGAGCAGTACTTC. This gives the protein CASSLSGRNHEQYF.

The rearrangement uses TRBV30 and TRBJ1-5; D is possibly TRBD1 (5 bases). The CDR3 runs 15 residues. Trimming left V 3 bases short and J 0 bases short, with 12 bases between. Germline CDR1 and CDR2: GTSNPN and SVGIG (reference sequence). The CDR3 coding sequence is TGTGCCTGGAGCGTTTGGGGGGGTAGCAATCAGCCCCAGCATTTT. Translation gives CAWSVWGGSNQPQHF.

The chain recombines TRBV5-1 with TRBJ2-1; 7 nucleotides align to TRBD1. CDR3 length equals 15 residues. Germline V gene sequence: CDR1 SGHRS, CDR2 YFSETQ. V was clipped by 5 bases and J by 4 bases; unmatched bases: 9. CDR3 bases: TGCGCCAGCAGGACCCTCGGGACAGATTACAATGAGCAGTTCTTC. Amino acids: CASRTLGTDYNEQFF.